These 28 T cell receptor beta chains came from one sample sequenced in a study of blood T cell repertoires in COVID-19. The method was immunoSEQ multiplex PCR; TCRdb's version includes in-frame clones alone and lacks a portion of them. The profile shows about 330,000 clones, 87% of them singletons. The sequenced sample was PBMCs or T cells enriched from blood (not recorded which). These receptors were obtained from a woman aged 25 to 39 who had recovered from COVID-19.

This chain joins TRBV19 and TRBJ1-4; 9 nucleotides line up with TRBD1. The V and J ends lost 7 bases and 4 bases, in that order; junction bases with no gene match: 16. Germline values: CDR1 LNHDA, CDR2 SQIVND (reference sequence). This CDR3 comprises 18 residues. CDR3 sequence reads: CASTKAGTGRIINEKLFF. DNA of the CDR3: TGTGCCAGTACCAAAGCTGGGACAGGGCGCATAATTAATGAAAAACTGTTTTTT.

V is TRBV4-1 and J is TRBJ2-7; D ambiguous. Germline CDR1 is MGHRA and CDR2 is YSYEKL. The ends were cut back, 0 bases at V and 4 bases at J, with 19 bases in the middle. This CDR3 has 17 residues. The CDR3 reads CASSQEWSASLSYEQYF. The CDR3 DNA follows: TGCGCCAGCAGCCAAGAGTGGTCCGCCAGTCTTTCTTACGAGCAGTACTTC.

This chain connects TRBV11-2 to TRBJ1-1; D gene ambiguous. V lost 5 bases, J lost 1 base, and 23 bases lay in between. This CDR3 comprises 18 residues. CDR1 is SGHAT and CDR2 is FQNNGV in the germline V gene. CDR3 protein: CASSPRHPDEPRNTEAFF. The DNA for the CDR3 is TGTGCCAGCAGCCCACGCCATCCCGACGAGCCTAGGAACACTGAAGCTTTCTTT.

This clone showed up just once. The chain has TRBV6-5 and TRBJ1-2; D might be TRBD1 (6 bases). Trimming shortened V by 2 bases and J by 7 bases, and 11 bases separated the two germline ends. Germline CDR1 MNHEY, CDR2 SVGAGI. This CDR3 spans 13 amino acids. The CDR3 DNA is TGTGCCAGCAGTTACGCAGGGGCCCCTGGCTACACCTTC. Protein sequence: CASSYAGAPGYTF.

The rearrangement links TRBV6-5 to TRBJ2-5; no reliable D call. CDR1 is MNHEY, CDR2 SVGAGI, per germline. The CDR3 sequence is 15 residues long. V was cut by 1 base and J by 1 base, with 10 bases left in between. In DNA, the CDR3 is TGTGCCAGCAGTTACTTTTTGAACACCCAAGAGACCCAGTACTTC. It yields the protein CASSYFLNTQETQYF.

The chain combines TRBV28 with TRBJ1-6; 9 bases line up with TRBD1. The CDR3 is made up of 14 amino acids. Trimming took 6 bases from V and 7 from J; bases not matched to a gene: 4. Germline V CDR1 and CDR2: MDHEN, SYDVKM. CDR3 in DNA: TGTGCCAGCAGGACAGGGGGGGAGAATTCACCCCTCCACTTT. It encodes CASRTGGENSPLHF.

The chain recombines TRBV7-9 with TRBJ2-5; the D gene is possibly TRBD2 (6 bases). CDR3 length: 12 amino acids. The germline V gene has CDR1 SEHNR and CDR2 FQNEAQ (reference sequence). V lost 4 bases and J lost 5, with 8 bases in between. The CDR3 DNA reads TGTGCCAGCAGCTCGGCGGGGGAGACCCAGTACTTC. Encoded protein: CASSSAGETQYF.

The V gene is TRBV19, the J gene TRBJ2-1; TRBD2 aligns across 8 bases. The V and J ends lost 2 bases and 3 bases, in that order; junction bases with no gene match: 6. The CDR3 covers 16 residues. Germline CDR1 is LNHDA and CDR2 is SQIVND (reference sequence). The DNA for the CDR3 is TGTGCCAGTAGTATACTAGCGGGCCGGGACTACAATGAGCAGTTCTTC. It translates to CASSILAGRDYNEQFF. The full variable domain, completed using reference TRBV19 and TRBJ2-1, is DGGITQSPKYLFRKEGQNVTLSCEQNLNHDAMYWYRQDPGQGLRLIYYSQIVNDFQKGDIAEGYSVSREKKESFPLTVTSAQKNPTAFYLCASSILAGRDYNEQFFGPGTRLTVL.

The gene calls are TRBV6-5 and TRBJ2-2; no clear D. Germline V gene lookup returns CDR1 MNHEY and CDR2 SVGAGI. The CDR3 extends over 14 amino acids. Trimming cost V 8 bases and J 3 bases, with 13 bases left between them. DNA of the CDR3: TGTGCCAGCCAACGTTGGGCCTACACCGGGGAGCTGTTTTTT. Translating it yields CASQRWAYTGELFF.

CDR3 sequence: CASDFADSNQPQHF. CDR3 bases: TGTGCCAGTGATTTCGCGGATAGCAATCAGCCCCAGCATTTT. The chain carries TRBV28 and TRBJ1-5; no definite D call. Deletions cut 9 bases from V and 0 bases from J, with 12 bases between. This CDR3 spans 14 amino acids. Germline loops: CDR1 MDHEN, CDR2 SYDVKM.

J is TRBJ1-4 and V is TRBV15; TRBD1 is a possible D gene (6 bases). The germline V and J ends were trimmed by 1 base and 6 bases, with 15 bases remaining between them. Per germline, CDR1 LNHNV and CDR2 YYDKDF (reference sequence). The CDR3 has 16 residues. As DNA, the CDR3 is TGTGCCACCAGCAGAGGGTTATCGGGGGGCGATGAAAAACTGTTTTTT. Protein: CATSRGLSGGDEKLFF.

This sequence joins TRBV6-2 or TRBV6-3 and TRBJ1-4; D is uncertain. CDR1 is MNHEY and CDR2 is SVGEGT in the germline V gene. The ends were cut back, 3 bases at V and 2 bases at J, with 10 bases in the middle. This CDR3 is built from 15 residues. The CDR3 reads CASSYEGSTNEKLFF. The CDR3 DNA reads TGTGCCAGCAGTTATGAGGGTAGCACTAATGAAAAACTGTTTTTT.

This rearrangement joins TRBV5-1 to TRBJ2-3, with 7 bases that match TRBD1. The CDR3 totals 14 residues. After removal of 2 bases from V and 10 bases from J, the junction contained 10 bases not matched to a gene. Germline V gene sequence: CDR1 SGHRS, CDR2 YFSETQ. In nucleotides, the CDR3 is TGCGCCAGCAGCTTAGACAGGGCTGGTGGTGCGCAGTATTTT. Translating gives CASSLDRAGGAQYF. Filled out from reference TRBV5-1 and TRBJ2-3, the complete variable domain reads KAGVTQTPRYLIKTRGQQVTLSCSPISGHRSVSWYQQTPGQGLQFLFEYFSETQRNKGNFPGRFSGRQFSNSRSEMNVSTLELGDSALYLCASSLDRAGGAQYFGPGTRLTVL.

The chain has TRBV3-1 (or the pseudogene TRBV3-2) and TRBJ1-6; 8 bases fit TRBD1. Germline CDR1 is LGHDT and CDR2 is YNNKEL (reference sequence). The CDR3 is 20 amino acids. The J segment lost 7 bases and the V segment lost 1 base, leaving 18 bases of the junction unmatched. CDR3 coding DNA: TGTGCCAGCAGCCAAGGAGGCCCTTATAAATGGGCAGGGGGCAATTCACCCCTCCACTTT. The encoded protein is CASSQGGPYKWAGGNSPLHF.

This clone appeared a few times. In DNA form, the CDR3 reads TGTGCCAGCAGCTTAGTACAGGGGACCTACGAGCAGTACTTC. Protein product: CASSLVQGTYEQYF. The chain has TRBV7-8 and TRBJ2-7; 7 bases are a match to TRBD1. Unmatched junction bases numbered 2, after V lost 1 base and J lost 2 bases. The germline gives CDR1 SGHVS, CDR2 FQNEAQ. The CDR3 length is 14 residues.

The gene calls are TRBV19 and TRBJ1-2, with D unclear. The V end was cut by 5 bases, the J end by 7 bases, with 14 bases between. From germline, CDR1 is LNHDA and CDR2 SQIVND (reference sequence). The CDR3 extends over 13 amino acids. CDR3 sequence reads: CASSAGPASGYTF. Written as DNA, the CDR3 is TGTGCCAGTAGTGCGGGCCCTGCCTCTGGCTACACCTTC.

Details on this clone: Other DNA sequences in this specimen translate into the identical CDR3. The chain employs TRBV7-2 and TRBJ1-1, with D unclear. The CDR3 extends over 13 amino acids. CDR1 is SGHTA, CDR2 FQGNSA, per germline. The V end lost 3 bases, the J end lost 1 base, and 6 bases lay between the germline ends. The CDR3 here is CASSLDSNTEAFF. The CDR3 bases are TGTGCCAGCAGCTTGGACTCGAACACTGAAGCTTTCTTT.

The chain combines TRBV30 with TRBJ2-7; maybe TRBD1 (7 bases). Trimming shortened V by 0 bases and J by 4 bases, and 13 bases separated the two germline ends. The CDR3 consists of 14 residues. Germline-derived CDR1 and CDR2 are GTSNPN and SVGIG (reference sequence). The CDR3 coding sequence is TGTGCCTGGAGTGTCGGGGCAGGGGGGTACGAGCAGTACTTC. Translating it yields CAWSVGAGGYEQYF.

The chain joins TRBV5-4 to TRBJ2-7, with a weak D call TRBD2 (6 bases). V lost 4 bases, J lost 0 bases, and 14 bases lay in between. Germline CDR1 SGHNT, CDR2 YYREEE (reference sequence). The CDR3 sequence is 15 residues long. Here the CDR3 reads CASSRRASGSYEQYF. The CDR3 nucleotides read TGTGCCAGCAGCCGGAGGGCTTCGGGCTCCTACGAGCAGTACTTC.

This clone has a single count. This chain links TRBV24-1 with TRBJ2-3, with 8 positions matching TRBD1. The CDR3 is 14 amino acids. The trim removed 2 bases at V and 15 bases at J, leaving 12 bases unmatched. The germline V gene encodes CDR1 KGHDR and CDR2 SFDVKD. DNA of the CDR3: TGTGCCACCAGTGATTCATGGACAGGGAGCAACCTCTATTTT. This sequence encodes CATSDSWTGSNLYF.

The gene calls are TRBV11-2 and TRBJ1-4, with TRBD1 matching 9 bases. Per germline, CDR1 SGHAT and CDR2 FQNNGV. V gave up 5 bases and J gave up 6 bases; unmatched junction bases: 7. The CDR3 sequence is 15 residues long. CDR3 protein: CASSILTGGDEKLFF. The CDR3, as DNA: TGTGCCAGCAGCATCCTGACAGGGGGTGATGAAAAACTGTTTTTT.

The CDR3 DNA reads TGTGCCAGCAGTTACGTGACGGGGGTACCGAACACTGAAGCTTTCTTT. This encodes CASSYVTGVPNTEAFF. The chain uses TRBV6-5 and TRBJ1-1; possibly TRBD1 for D (5 bases). Looked up from germline, CDR1 is MNHEY and CDR2 is SVGAGI. V lost 2 bases to trimming and J lost 1 base, with 14 bases between them. There are 16 residues in the CDR3.

The chain is built from TRBV29-1 and TRBJ1-2; maybe TRBD1 (5 bases). Trimming shortened V by 3 bases and J by 4 bases, and 15 bases separated the two germline ends. CDR1 SQVTM and CDR2 ANQGSEA come from the germline V gene. The CDR3 consists of 14 residues. In DNA, the CDR3 is TGCAGCGTTGAGGATTGGGGGGGAATCTATGGCTACACCTTC. It yields the protein CSVEDWGGIYGYTF. Together with reference TRBV29-1 and TRBJ1-2, the CDR3 gives the full variable domain: SAVISQKPSRDICQRGTSLTIQCQVDSQVTMMFWYRQQPGQSLTLIATANQGSEATYESGFVIDKFPISRPNLTFSTLTVSNMSPEDSSIYLCSVEDWGGIYGYTFGSGTRLTVV.

The chain has TRBV6-5 and TRBJ2-3; D gene unclear. The ends were cut back, 11 bases at V and 4 bases at J, with 10 bases in the middle. The CDR3 consists of 11 residues. The germline V gene has CDR1 MNHEY and CDR2 SVGAGI. The CDR3 DNA reads TGTGCCTCCGCGTGGTCAGATACGCAGTATTTT. Amino acids: CASAWSDTQYF.

The chain uses TRBV5-6 and TRBJ1-2, with D perhaps TRBD1 (5 bases). The CDR3 runs to 12 residues. Germline assignment: CDR1 SGHDT and CDR2 YYEEEE. Trimming cost V 4 bases and J 4 bases, with 8 bases left between them. The CDR3 protein is CASSTDTYGYTF. The CDR3 nucleotides read TGTGCCAGCAGCACGGACACCTATGGCTACACCTTC.

The V and J genes are TRBV5-6 and TRBJ1-3; D uncertain. Germline assignment: CDR1 SGHDT and CDR2 YYEEEE. The CDR3 is made up of 15 amino acids. Trimming pared 5 bases from V and 0 bases from J, leaving 12 bases between. The DNA for the CDR3 is TGTGCCAGCAGTTCGGACTGGGGCTCTGGAAACACCATATATTTT. Translating it yields CASSSDWGSGNTIYF.

This clone was detected once. The J gene is TRBJ2-1, the V gene TRBV3-1 (or the pseudogene TRBV3-2); 8 nucleotides align to TRBD2. This CDR3 contains 16 residues. Looked up from germline, CDR1 is LGHDT and CDR2 is YNNKEL (reference sequence). V was pared by 4 bases and J by 4 bases, with 9 bases of the junction left unmatched. The CDR3 sequence is CASSLLGGGGYNEQFF. The CDR3 coding sequence is TGTGCCAGCAGCCTCCTCGGGGGGGGCGGTTACAATGAGCAGTTCTTC.

V and J are TRBV5-1 and TRBJ2-5; 8 bases agree with TRBD1. V gave up 0 bases and J gave up 5 bases; unmatched junction bases: 9. The CDR3 is 16 residues long. The germline V gene encodes CDR1 SGHRS and CDR2 YFSETQ. CDR3 amino acids: CASSLVMQGAGETQYF. CDR3 sequence (DNA): TGCGCCAGCAGCTTGGTTATGCAGGGGGCAGGGGAGACCCAGTACTTC.